The clone carrying this T cell receptor beta chain was counted between two and nine times. Antigen: not known. One entry per CDR3 protein, called by TCRdb with MiXCR from the RACE reads. In the table there are 190,000 or so distinct CDR3 sequences, 30% of which are singletons. The source of the sample is a study of human T cells and chemical hapten exposure. At the level of the study: DPC at 2% was the sensitizing agent, placed on roughly 2 cm by roughly 2 cm of upper inner arm skin.

Study conclusions and caveats: Expanded TCRs made up significantly more big CDR3 similarity clusters than controls did. The number of TCRs over 1 in 1000 frequency stayed unchanged after DPC.

Time point defined: pre-sensitization, week 0. Treatment reported: therapeutic diphenylcyclopropenone sensitization with weekly scalp DPC. People who gave samples had alopecia, were 18 to 70 years old, and were suitable for DPC. The clonotype comes from a woman in her twenties or thirties with alopecia areata. Some clones in this sample may be carry-over from other donors' samples. Sequenced here: whole blood, sampled in connection with sensitization to the hapten diphenylcyclopropenone (DPC).

The CDR3 nucleotides read TGTGCCATCAGCTGGGACCGCCGAAACTATGGCTACACCTTC. This gives the protein CAISWDRRNYGYTF. The chain carries TRBV10-3 and TRBJ1-2; the D gene is possibly TRBD1 (5 bases). The CDR3 is made up of 14 amino acids. V was clipped by 6 bases and J by 2 bases, with 13 bases between them. Germline V gene data show CDR1 as ENHRY and CDR2 as SYGVKD.